This T cell receptor (beta chain) was documented in a study of multiple sclerosis patients with progressive multifocal leukoencephalopathy. The time point was: approximately twelve months of natalizumab therapy. Produced via immunoSEQ multiplex PCR; TCRdb's table is partial and in-frame only. The sample consists of 25,000 to 30,000 clones, 90% of them appearing once. The V gene lost 4 bases and the J gene lost 15 bases, with 25 bases spanning the gap. This CDR3 is 15 amino acids long. The V gene's germline CDR1 is MNHNS and CDR2 SASEGT. Material: PBMCs, obtained from a patient treated with natalizumab. V gene TRBV6-1 combines with J gene TRBJ2-1; D gene ambiguous. This receptor was identified in a human donor with multiple sclerosis. DNA of the CDR3: TGTGCCAGCAGTGGTCTTAACTCGGGCGCGATCGCCGGGTTCTTC. It specifies CASSGLNSGAIAGFF.